Following are 9 T cell receptor beta chains from one sample sequenced in a study of identical twins (dated by TCRdb to the mid-2010s). Libraries were built with 5' RACE. TCRdb lists the instrument as Illumina HiSeq 2000. The public reads were quality trimmed at Q25 with fastp and then assembled into clones with MiXCR by TCRdb, keeping productive beta chains. One record per CDR3 amino acid sequence lists the most common genes and DNA. The sample table holds approximately 240,000 distinct CDR3 sequences, of which about 14% were seen once. The ten largest clones capture approximately 10% of the sample. Sample: memory (CD45RO+) T cells sorted from blood. Sample cell subset or site, as interpreted from the label and publication: CD45RO+ enriched T cells. The receptor source for this set is a woman aged 18-30 years in good health.

In this sample, this clonotype turned up a few times. The chain links TRBV5-1 to TRBJ2-2; 14 bases fit TRBD2. The CDR3 runs 16 residues. CDR1 SGHRS and CDR2 YFSETQ come from the germline V gene. Germline trimming cut 5 bases from V and 7 bases from J; bases unmatched to any gene: 7. In nucleotides, the CDR3 is TGCGCCAGCAGACCCGGGACTAGCGGGAGTGGCGGGGAGCTGTTTTTT. Translating gives CASRPGTSGSGGELFF.

V usage is TRBV9 and J usage is TRBJ2-3, with D uncertain. Germline V lookup: CDR1 SGDLS, CDR2 YYNGEE. The CDR3 has 13 residues. Trimming removed 4 bases from V and 2 bases from J, with 8 bases in between. CDR3 loop: CASSKHNTDTQYF. CDR3 nucleotides: TGTGCCAGCAGCAAACACAACACAGATACGCAGTATTTT.

The chain carries TRBV27 and TRBJ1-6; D not resolved. Between the trimmed V and J ends, which lost 4 bases and 6 bases, there was a span of 10 bases. Germline CDR1 and CDR2: MNHEY and SMNVEV (reference sequence). The CDR3 contains 14 residues. CDR3 in DNA: TGTGCCAGCAGTTCCAGGCAGTCTAATTCACCCCTCCACTTT. Translating it yields CASSSRQSNSPLHF.

This clonotype was seen only a few times. V usage is TRBV5-1 and J usage is TRBJ1-1; TRBD1 might be the D (5 bases). In germline, CDR1 is SGHRS, CDR2 YFSETQ. The CDR3 spans 15 residues. V lost 2 bases to trimming and J lost 2 bases, with 13 bases between them. Written as DNA, the CDR3 is TGCGCCAGCAGCTTTACAGGTGGAGTTAACACTGAAGCTTTCTTT. It specifies CASSFTGGVNTEAFF.

The chain has TRBV20-1 and TRBJ1-5, with a tentative D call TRBD1 (5 bases). Germline V gives CDR1 DFQATT, CDR2 SNEGSKA (reference sequence). Trimming shortened V by 2 bases and J by 6 bases, and 14 bases separated the two germline ends. This CDR3 spans 14 amino acids. CDR3 nucleotide sequence: TGCAGTGCTAGATCGGGGGGTACGGGTCAGCCCCAGCATTTT. Protein product: CSARSGGTGQPQHF.

This clonotype has a count of ten or more. V is TRBV4-3 and J is TRBJ2-3, with 7 nucleotides matching TRBD2. The CDR3 consists of 16 residues. V lost 0 bases to trimming and J lost 3 bases; unmatched junction nucleotides: 6. Per the germline V gene, CDR1 is LGHNA and CDR2 is YSLEER. The CDR3 reads CASSQDSAGATDTQYF. CDR3 bases: TGCGCCAGCAGCCAAGATTCGGCGGGAGCGACAGATACGCAGTATTTT.

The V gene is TRBV20-1, the J gene TRBJ2-1, with TRBD1 as a possible D gene (5 bases). Germline CDR1 reads DFQATT; CDR2 reads SNEGSKA (reference sequence). The CDR3 has 12 residues. Trimming shortened V by 8 bases and J by 10 bases, and 18 bases separated the two germline ends. CDR3 nucleotides: TGCAGTCCCGGTTACTATGACAGCGAGCAGTTCTTC. It codes for CSPGYYDSEQFF.

This chain joins TRBV21-1 and TRBJ1-5; TRBD1, as called in the table, went unchecked against the DNA. TRBV21-1 constitutes a pseudogene. The CDR3 is 11 residues long. CDR3 sequence reads: CASSRGGPQHF. The CDR3 DNA reads TGTGCCAGCAGCAGGGGGGGGCCCCAGCATTTT.

This clonotype appeared once. The gene calls are TRBV6-6 and TRBJ2-5; 8 bases fit TRBD2. The CDR3 has 12 residues. Germline V gene data show CDR1 as MNHNY and CDR2 as SVGAGI (reference sequence). J gave up 4 bases and V 8 bases, and 3 bases lay outside the gene matches. CDR3 in amino acids: CASGAGGETQYF. CDR3 DNA sequence: TGTGCCAGCGGGGCGGGGGGAGAGACCCAGTACTTC.